This section outlines one T cell receptor beta chain sequence together with its context. Its specific antigen is unknown. One base away there is no much larger clone; base qualities are not given. Libraries were made using 5' RACE. The instrument was an Illumina HiSeq 2500. The second PCR ran for roughly 7 to 11 cycles and used a J-beta primer mix along with a sample-barcoded 5' primer. Each TCR beta cDNA molecule received a unique molecular identifier from a template-switch 5' adaptor carrying 12 random nucleotides. At least 3 million CDR3-containing paired-end reads were obtained from each sample. All of the RNA was converted into first-strand cDNA using the Mint cDNA synthesis kit, with a TRBC-specific oligonucleotide serving as the primer. Following uracil-DNA glycosylase treatment, all cDNA underwent a first 18-cycle PCR with the universal primers M1SS and BC2_uni_R. The original pipeline was this. Normalization of each sample was performed by random selection of 1 million high-quality reads, each carrying a distinct molecular identifier. Instead of being binned into consensus sequences, reads with shared molecular identifiers were discarded. MiTCR, with a Q25 quality threshold and the strictest error-elimination algorithm, was used for CDR3 identification, clonotype clustering and error correction. A nonparametric unseen species model with Euler transformation was used to estimate lower-bound total TCR beta diversity. TCRdb itself trimmed the public reads at Q25 with fastp, ran MiXCR and retained productive beta chains. Each entry is one CDR3 protein sequence, shown with its most common DNA and genes. TCRdb, rather than the study authors, made the V and J calls. The sample table holds roughly 1.5 million distinct CDR3 sequences, of which less than 45% were seen once. Clones ranked in the top ten supply under 5% of the sample.

The data belong to a study of blood T cells in healthy people across ages (dated by TCRdb to about 2015). A note on the overall study: In model experiments, template switching captured roughly one uniquely barcoded TCR beta cDNA molecule for every two T cells. Donors were grouped into four age groups: young (average approximately 16 years), middle-aged (roughly 37), aged (about 60) and long-lived (about 90). Age-related changes in TCR beta repertoire diversity were measured in the study by deep sequencing normalized with unique cDNA molecular identifiers. Using the same blood draw, the study looked at two additional independent replicas of 1 million unique cDNA reads for two donors, one aged 18 to 30 and the other aged 80 or older. To avoid experimental bias, donors of different ages were randomly spread across the sequencing lanes. What the work shows at the level of the full study, not this receptor alone: As age increased, observed TCR beta diversity per million T cells dropped in a roughly linear way, and a significant reduction was already evident by age about 40. Compared with the aged group, the long-lived group had more naive CD4+ T cells, fewer expanded clones and increased TCR diversity, suggesting age selection. Because profiling used bulk unsorted PBMCs, naive and antigen-experienced compartments could not be compared conclusively. Because the CMV infection status of the donors was unknown, age-related changes in expanded clonotypes may potentially have been confounded. Total diversity estimates from one million sequenced T cells were considered lower bounds and underestimates. The percentage of naive T cells measured by flow cytometry correlated strongly with observed TCR beta diversity.

Donors were 39 systemically healthy Caucasian individuals from Russia aged 6 to 90 years. Each donor gave 8 to 10 milliliters of peripheral blood, drawn into EDTA-treated Vacutainer tubes. Ficoll-Paque density-gradient centrifugation was used to isolate PBMCs, with at least 6.5 million obtained per sample. Trizol reagent was used to extract total RNA from PBMCs, with at least 5 micrograms per sample. The percentages of naive CD45RAhigh/CD27high T cells were determined by flow cytometry on a PBMC aliquot from every donor. CDR1 and CDR2 were assigned from the germline V gene as SQVTM and ANQGSEA. From the cysteine through the phenylalanine, the CDR3 covers 14 amino acids. Solely the CDR3 DNA is kept, with 42 bases framed from the first base. Germline trimming: 8 bases from V, 4 bases from J; junction bases outside gene matches: 10.

This clonotype originated in a young woman in good health. The chain is assembled from TRBV29-1 and TRBJ2-5, with 10 junctional bases fitting TRBD1. Sequencing input: blood. The CDR3 sequence is CSFLKGQGIETQYF. At the DNA level, the sequence is TGCAGCTTCCTGAAGGGACAGGGGATAGAGACCCAGTACTTC.